The clone carrying this T cell receptor (beta chain) occurred a few times. This entry belongs to a study of T cells after somatic rescue of genetic block. Method: immunoSEQ multiplex PCR; TCRdb's copy keeps in-frame clones and lacks some. The sample yields tens of thousands of clones, approximately 90% seen once. The receptor was isolated from a woman younger than 30. Sequencing was performed on peripheral blood mononuclear cells (PBMCs).

The CDR3 coding sequence is TGTGCCAGCAGCCGGGACAGCGGGCTTGGAAACACCATATATTTT. Its translation: CASSRDSGLGNTIYF. The chain combines TRBV7-3 with TRBJ1-3; TRBD1 aligns across 7 bases. This CDR3 region has 15 residues. Germline lookup yields CDR1 SGHTA and CDR2 FQGTGA. V dropped 5 bases and J dropped 3; count of bases not matched to a gene: 7.